Each of the 18 T cell receptor beta chains below was sequenced from the same sample in a study of T cell responses to AZD1222 COVID-19 vaccine. Data came from immunoSEQ multiplex PCR; TCRdb stores just in-frame clones and leaves some out. Of approximately 100,000 clones listed, 91% are singletons. This material consisted of peripheral blood, taken on day 0 of AZD1222 vaccination. All receptors derive from an adult in good health.

J is TRBJ2-7 and V is TRBV9; D might be TRBD1 (6 bases). CDR3 length equals 18 residues. V was trimmed by 4 bases and J by 1 base, leaving 24 bases between them. Germline assignment: CDR1 SGDLS and CDR2 YYNGEE. The CDR3 coding sequence is TGTGCCAGCAGCTTTCGAAACCCCAAATCAGGGGAGTCCTACGAGCAGTACTTC. Protein sequence: CASSFRNPKSGESYEQYF.

V usage is TRBV7-9 and J usage is TRBJ2-7; no clear D. This CDR3 is 13 amino acids long. Between the trimmed V and J ends, which lost 3 bases and 0 bases, there was a span of 6 bases. Germline assignment: CDR1 SEHNR and CDR2 FQNEAQ (reference sequence). In nucleotides, the CDR3 is TGTGCCAGCAGCTTCGTGTACTCCTACGAGCAGTACTTC. Amino acid sequence: CASSFVYSYEQYF.

The J gene is TRBJ2-5, the V gene TRBV28; 7 bases match TRBD1. The V gene's germline CDR1 is MDHEN and CDR2 SYDVKM. The junction had 9 bases not matched to a gene; V was cut back by 7 bases and J by 1 base. The CDR3 contains 15 residues. The CDR3 protein is CASTRGTGVQETQYF. The CDR3 nucleotides read TGTGCCAGCACTCGGGGCACAGGGGTCCAAGAGACCCAGTACTTC.

The CDR3 sequence is CASSQEGRENTGELFF. In DNA form, the CDR3 reads TGTGCCAGCAGCCAAGAAGGCAGGGAGAACACCGGGGAGCTGTTTTTT. This sequence joins TRBV4-2 and TRBJ2-2, with D perhaps matching TRBD1 (5 bases). V lost 0 bases and J 1 base, leaving 9 bases between the germline ends. CDR1 and CDR2 (germline): LGHNA, YNFKEQ. The CDR3 has 16 residues.

V is TRBV28 and J is TRBJ1-1, with D perhaps matching TRBD1 (6 bases). CDR1 is MDHEN, CDR2 SYDVKM, per germline. This CDR3 has 15 residues. V was clipped by 6 bases and J by 0 bases, with 14 bases between them. The DNA for the CDR3 is TGTGCCAGCAGCGACCCCAGGGGTTTGAACACTGAAGCTTTCTTT. Residues: CASSDPRGLNTEAFF.

The CDR3 DNA is TGTGCCAGTAGTCCAGACCCGGGACAGTGGGGAGATACGCAGTATTTT. Its translation: CASSPDPGQWGDTQYF. The rearrangement uses TRBV19 and TRBJ2-3; TRBD1 aligns across 7 bases. Per germline, CDR1 LNHDA and CDR2 SQIVND (reference sequence). V lost 5 bases, J lost 5 bases, and 13 bases stayed unmatched. This CDR3 has 16 amino acids.

This rearrangement joins TRBV30 to TRBJ2-7; 7 bases map to TRBD2. CDR3 length: 13 residues. With V trimmed by 3 bases and J by 6 bases, 8 bases remained unmatched. From germline, CDR1 is GTSNPN and CDR2 SVGIG (reference sequence). The chain's CDR3 is CAWRRGSVTEQYF. In DNA, the CDR3 is TGTGCCTGGAGGCGGGGGTCGGTCACCGAGCAGTACTTC.

The gene calls are TRBV11-1 and TRBJ2-1; maybe TRBD2 (5 bases). This CDR3 contains 16 residues. V shed 5 bases and J shed 4 bases, with 18 bases lying between them. CDR1 and CDR2 (germline): SGHAT, FQDESV (reference sequence). The CDR3 nucleotides read TGTGCCAGCAGCCCTGGAGGTACCCACATTTACAATGAGCAGTTCTTC. Amino acid sequence: CASSPGGTHIYNEQFF.

This chain joins TRBV18 and TRBJ1-3, with D uncertain. This CDR3 is built from 14 residues. With 3 bases removed from V and 2 bases from J, the gap between germline ends came to 8 bases. Germline V gene sequence: CDR1 KGHSH, CDR2 LQKENI. CDR3 region: CASSPPAPGNTIYF. CDR3 nucleotides: TGTGCCAGCTCACCCCCGGCACCTGGAAACACCATATATTTT. Looking up the rest from reference TRBV18 and TRBJ1-3 gives the full variable domain: NAGVMQNPRHLVRRRGQEARLRCSPMKGHSHVYWYRQLPEEGLKFMVYLQKENIIDESGMPKERFSAEFPKEGPSILRIQQVVRGDSAAYFCASSPPAPGNTIYFGEGSWLTVV.

This chain uses TRBV4-2 with TRBJ2-2; 10 bases line up with TRBD2. In germline, CDR1 is LGHNA, CDR2 YNFKEQ. This CDR3 contains 19 residues. J gave up 1 base and V 4 bases, and 12 bases lay outside the gene matches. The CDR3 DNA reads as TGTGCCAGCAGCCCCGCCGGTTGGGAGCGGGAGGGGAACACCGGGGAGCTGTTTTTT. As protein: CASSPAGWEREGNTGELFF.

On this clone: This same CDR3 is encoded by further DNA sequences in the sample. V gene TRBV28 combines with J gene TRBJ1-5, with 8 bases lining up with TRBD1. CDR3 length: 14 amino acids. Losses at the gene ends were 6 bases for V and 4 bases for J; bases not matched to a gene: 5. Germline V gene lookup returns CDR1 MDHEN and CDR2 SYDVKM. CDR3 residues: CASSRGQGNQPQHF. Written as DNA, the CDR3 is TGTGCCAGCAGCCGAGGACAGGGAAATCAGCCCCAGCATTTT.

In its sample, this clone was seen once. The gene calls are TRBV5-8 and TRBJ2-3; 7 bases map to TRBD2. The CDR3 spans 16 residues. J was trimmed by 1 base and V by 5 bases; bases with no gene match: 10. CDR1 SGHTS and CDR2 YDEGEE come from the germline V gene. The CDR3: CASRLTWDYRTDTQYF. The CDR3 nucleotides read TGTGCCAGCAGACTAACTTGGGACTACCGCACAGATACGCAGTATTTT.

V gene TRBV2 combines with J gene TRBJ2-7; D remains ambiguous. Germline V gene sequence: CDR1 SNHLY, CDR2 FYNNEI. There are 14 residues in the CDR3. V was cut by 6 bases and J by 1 base, with 13 bases left in between. The CDR3 nucleotides are TGTGCCAGCAGCGATAACGGGCTATCCTACGAGCAGTACTTC. It yields the protein CASSDNGLSYEQYF.

The chain couples TRBV28 to TRBJ1-1, with D uncertain. The germline gives CDR1 MDHEN, CDR2 SYDVKM. V was shortened by 1 base and J by 6 bases, with 3 bases between the two germline ends. CDR3 length: 11 amino acids. CDR3 loop: CASSLFSEAFF. CDR3 nucleotide sequence: TGTGCCAGCAGTTTATTCTCTGAAGCTTTCTTT.

This clone came up once. The chain carries TRBV5-1 and TRBJ1-1; D is uncertain. Germline CDR1 and CDR2: SGHRS and YFSETQ. This CDR3 contains 15 residues. Between the trimmed V and J ends, which lost 0 bases and 0 bases, there was a span of 9 bases. The CDR3 DNA follows: TGCGCCAGCAGCTTGGTGGGCAGCTTGAACACTGAAGCTTTCTTT. Translation gives CASSLVGSLNTEAFF.

V usage is TRBV2 and J usage is TRBJ2-3; no clear D. There are 14 residues in the CDR3. Germline CDR1 reads SNHLY; CDR2 reads FYNNEI. V was cut by 9 bases and J by 3 bases, with 16 bases left in between. Here the CDR3 reads CASGAGALTDTQYF. CDR3 sequence (DNA): TGTGCCAGTGGAGCAGGAGCTCTGACAGATACGCAGTATTTT.

This sequence joins TRBV18 and TRBJ2-7, with 10 bases that match TRBD1. Germline assignment: CDR1 KGHSH and CDR2 LQKENI. This CDR3 spans 16 amino acids. V shed 0 bases, J shed 2 bases, and the junction held 4 bases outside the gene matches. CDR3 loop: CASSPPIGTGAYEQYF. The CDR3 DNA sequence: TGTGCCAGCTCACCACCGATTGGGACAGGGGCCTACGAGCAGTACTTC. Based on the CDR3 plus reference TRBV18 and TRBJ2-7, the full variable domain is NAGVMQNPRHLVRRRGQEARLRCSPMKGHSHVYWYRQLPEEGLKFMVYLQKENIIDESGMPKERFSAEFPKEGPSILRIQQVVRGDSAAYFCASSPPIGTGAYEQYFGPGTRLTVT.

This chain uses TRBV27 with TRBJ2-7; a possible D gene is TRBD2 (7 bases). Trimming removed 5 bases from V and 4 bases from J, with 15 bases in between. The CDR3 sequence is 14 residues long. CDR1 is MNHEY, CDR2 SMNVEV, per germline (reference sequence). The CDR3 nucleotides read TGTGCCAGCAGTCGGGGGGCGGCCTTTTACGAGCAGTACTTC. It codes for CASSRGAAFYEQYF.